The 5 T cell receptor beta chains below all came from one sample that was sequenced in a study of regulatory T cells in long-lasting Graves disease. Indicated time point: newly diagnosed GD, antithyroid drugs for less than 3 months. The TCR library used RNA extracted from PBMCs. CDR3-region Arm-PCR and iRepertoire HTBI primers produced the TCR beta libraries. Using its own MiXCR run on the multiplex PCR reads, TCRdb lists one record per CDR3 protein. Among about 530,000 distinct CDR3 sequences listed, about 15% were seen once. This same sample was also part of a study on T cells in Graves' hyperthyroidism and ophthalmopathy.

The input for sequencing was peripheral blood mononuclear cells (PBMCs), taken at new diagnosis, from a patient treated with antithyroid drugs. The receptor source for this set is a woman aged 35-65 years with Graves disease.

This clonotype showed up just a few times. Given a much more abundant clone one base away, this may be a read error. This chain uses TRBV5-6 with TRBJ1-3; 8 nucleotides line up with TRBD1. The CDR3 has 15 residues. CDR1 and CDR2 (germline): SGHDT, YYEEEE. The CDR3 spells CVSSDRGHSGNTIYF. The CDR3 nucleotides read TGTGTCAGCAGCGACAGGGGACACTCTGGAAACACCATATATTTT.

This clonotype was observed many times. This chain uses TRBV27 with TRBJ1-1; 9 nucleotides agree with TRBD1. The junction had 2 bases not matched to a gene; V was cut back by 2 bases and J by 4 bases. There are 14 residues in the CDR3. Germline CDR1 reads MNHEY; CDR2 reads SMNVEV (reference sequence). The CDR3 is CASSLRDRATEAFF. The CDR3 nucleotides are TGTGCCAGCAGTTTACGGGACAGGGCCACTGAAGCTTTCTTT.

This clonotype appeared many times. V gene TRBV3-1 combines with J gene TRBJ1-1; a possible D gene is TRBD1 (6 bases). The CDR3 is 15 amino acids. Trimming pared 3 bases from V and 7 bases from J, leaving 18 bases between. Germline loops: CDR1 LGHDT, CDR2 YNNKEL (reference sequence). CDR3 sequence: CASSHPLNRVGEAFF. The CDR3 DNA reads as TGTGCCAGCAGCCACCCCTTGAACAGGGTGGGTGAAGCTTTCTTT.

This clonotype was recorded at least ten times. The V gene is TRBV7-2, the J gene TRBJ2-3, with D perhaps matching TRBD1 or TRBD2 (5 bases each). With 5 bases removed from V and 0 bases from J, the gap between germline ends came to 12 bases. The germline gives CDR1 SGHTA, CDR2 FQGNSA. The CDR3 totals 15 residues. Here the CDR3 reads CASSPAWGSTDTQYF. The CDR3 DNA follows: TGTGCCAGCAGCCCCGCGTGGGGGAGCACAGATACGCAGTATTTT.

This clonotype came up a few times. The chain has TRBV2 and TRBJ2-7; 9 bases align to TRBD1. The V and J ends lost 3 bases and 2 bases, in that order; junction bases with no gene match: 5. Germline V lookup: CDR1 SNHLY, CDR2 FYNNEI. This CDR3 region has 15 residues. CDR3 residues: CASSDRTGEPYEQYF. CDR3 nucleotides: TGTGCCAGCAGTGATAGGACAGGGGAACCCTACGAGCAGTACTTC.